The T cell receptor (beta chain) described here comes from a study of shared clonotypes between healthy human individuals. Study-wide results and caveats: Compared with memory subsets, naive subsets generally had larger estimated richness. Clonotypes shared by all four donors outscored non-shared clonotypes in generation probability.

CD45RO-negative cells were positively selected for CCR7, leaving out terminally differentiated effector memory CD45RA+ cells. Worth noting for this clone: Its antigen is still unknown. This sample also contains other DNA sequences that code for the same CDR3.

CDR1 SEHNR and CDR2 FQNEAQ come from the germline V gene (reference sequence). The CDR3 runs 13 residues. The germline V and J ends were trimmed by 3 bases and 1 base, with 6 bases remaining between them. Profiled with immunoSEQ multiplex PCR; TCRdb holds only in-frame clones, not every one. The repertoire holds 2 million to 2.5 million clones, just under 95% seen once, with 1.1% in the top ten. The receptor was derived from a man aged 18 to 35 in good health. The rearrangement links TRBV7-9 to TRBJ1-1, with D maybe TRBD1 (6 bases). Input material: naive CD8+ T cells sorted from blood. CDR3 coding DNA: TGTGCCAGCAGCTTGGGACAGAACACTGAAGCTTTCTTT. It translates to CASSLGQNTEAFF.